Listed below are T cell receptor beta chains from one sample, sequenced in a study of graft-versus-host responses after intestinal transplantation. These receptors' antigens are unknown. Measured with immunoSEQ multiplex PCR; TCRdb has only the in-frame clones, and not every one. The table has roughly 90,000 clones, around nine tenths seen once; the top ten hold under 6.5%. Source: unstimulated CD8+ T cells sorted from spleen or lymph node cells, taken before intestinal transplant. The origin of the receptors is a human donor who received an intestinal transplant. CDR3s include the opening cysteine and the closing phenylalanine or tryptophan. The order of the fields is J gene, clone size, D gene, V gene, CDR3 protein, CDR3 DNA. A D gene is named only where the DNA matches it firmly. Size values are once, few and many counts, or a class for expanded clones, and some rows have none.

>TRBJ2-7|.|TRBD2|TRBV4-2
CASSQDPSGSASPYEQYF
TGTGCCAGCAGCCAAGATCCTAGCGGGAGCGCCTCCCCCTACGAGCAGTACTTC
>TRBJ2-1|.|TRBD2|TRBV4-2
CASSQLPSGAGSYNEQFF
TGTGCCAGCAGCCAGCTACCTAGCGGGGCAGGCTCCTACAATGAGCAGTTCTTC
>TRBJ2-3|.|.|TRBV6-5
CASNPWDPTDTQYF
TGTGCCAGCAATCCCTGGGACCCTACAGATACGCAGTATTTT
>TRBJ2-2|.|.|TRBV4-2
CASSQEGLANTGELFF
TGTGCCAGCAGCCAAGAGGGACTGGCGAACACCGGGGAGCTGTTTTTT
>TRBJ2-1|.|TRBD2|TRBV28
CASSGGSSYNEQFF
TGTGCCAGCTCGGGGGGTAGCTCCTACAATGAGCAGTTCTTC
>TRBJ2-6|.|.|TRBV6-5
CASSYDDSGANVLTF
TGTGCCAGCAGTTATGACGATTCTGGGGCCAACGTCCTGACTTTC
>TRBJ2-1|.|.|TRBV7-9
CASSLVAGGYNEQFF
TGTGCCAGCAGCTTAGTTGCGGGCGGGTACAATGAGCAGTTCTTC
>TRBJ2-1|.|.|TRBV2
CASTQPSLPGEQFF
TGTGCCAGCACTCAGCCTAGCCTCCCGGGGGAGCAGTTCTTC
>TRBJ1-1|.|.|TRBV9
CASSLGAGKTEAFF
TGTGCCAGCAGCCTAGGAGCGGGAAAGACTGAAGCTTTCTTT
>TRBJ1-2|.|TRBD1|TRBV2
CASSDRDSRTTGYTF
TGTGCCAGCAGCGATAGGGACAGTCGTACTACCGGCTACACCTTC
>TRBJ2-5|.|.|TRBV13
CASSFGWETQYF
TGTGCCAGCAGCTTCGGATGGGAGACCCAGTACTTC
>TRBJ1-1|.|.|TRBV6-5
CASRAGRNTEAFF
TGTGCCAGCAGGGCAGGGCGGAACACTGAAGCTTTCTTT
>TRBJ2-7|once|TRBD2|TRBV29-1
CSVEPRLAETYEQYF
TGCAGCGTTGAACCCCGACTAGCGGAGACCTACGAGCAGTACTTC
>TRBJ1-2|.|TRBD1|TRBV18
CASSPREIRQGGYGYTF
TGTGCCAGCTCACCACGAGAGATTAGACAGGGAGGCTATGGCTACACCTTC
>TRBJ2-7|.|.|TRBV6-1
CASSEDTSTRDEQYF
TGTGCCAGCAGTGAAGACACTTCTACGCGCGACGAGCAGTACTTC
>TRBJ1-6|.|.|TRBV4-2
CASSQDWGQAPLHF
TGTGCCAGCAGCCAAGATTGGGGTCAGGCACCCCTCCACTTT
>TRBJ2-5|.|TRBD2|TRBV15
CATSRDREEETQYF
TGTGCCACCAGCAGAGATCGGGAGGAAGAGACCCAGTACTTC
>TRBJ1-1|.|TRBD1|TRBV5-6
CASSWGQDAEAFF
TGTGCCAGCAGCTGGGGACAGGACGCTGAAGCTTTCTTT
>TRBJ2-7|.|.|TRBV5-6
CASRLGHTYEQYF
TGTGCCAGCAGACTGGGACATACCTACGAGCAGTACTTC
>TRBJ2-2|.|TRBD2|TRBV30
CAWSVRWAGVGTGELFF
TGTGCCTGGAGTGTACGATGGGCGGGAGTCGGCACCGGGGAGCTGTTTTTT
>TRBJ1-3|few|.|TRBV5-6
CASSLWGSGNTIYF
TGTGCCAGCAGCTTGTGGGGCTCTGGAAACACCATATATTTT
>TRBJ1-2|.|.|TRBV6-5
CASRDGGYTF
TGTGCCAGCAGGGATGGTGGCTACACCTTC
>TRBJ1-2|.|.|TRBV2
CASMVTYGYTF
TGTGCCAGCATGGTAACCTATGGCTACACCTTC
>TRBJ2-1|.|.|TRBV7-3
CASSQGVGQQFF
TGTGCCAGCAGCCAAGGGGTGGGGCAGCAGTTCTTC
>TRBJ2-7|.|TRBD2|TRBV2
CASSDLTSGYAEQYF
TGTGCCAGCAGTGACCTCACTAGCGGGTATGCCGAGCAGTACTTC
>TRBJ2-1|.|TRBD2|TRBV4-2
CASSRYSGSLYNEQFF
TGTGCCAGCAGCCGCTATAGCGGGAGTCTCTACAATGAGCAGTTCTTC
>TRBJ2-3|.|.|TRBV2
CASSDAPNTQYF
TGTGCCAGCAGTGACGCCCCGAATACGCAGTATTTT
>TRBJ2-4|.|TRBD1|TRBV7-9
CASSRTGAEDIQYF
TGTGCCAGCAGCCGGACAGGGGCGGAGGACATTCAGTACTTC
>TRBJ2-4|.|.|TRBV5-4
CASSSGADIAKNIQYF
TGTGCCAGCAGCTCTGGGGCTGATATAGCCAAAAACATTCAGTACTTC
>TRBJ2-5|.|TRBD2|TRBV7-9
CASSLRAGQIAGDGETQYF
TGTGCCAGCAGCTTACGGGCAGGCCAAATAGCGGGAGATGGAGAGACCCAGTACTTC
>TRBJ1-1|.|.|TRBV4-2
CASSQDRGALGEAFF
TGTGCCAGCAGCCAAGATAGGGGGGCGTTGGGTGAAGCTTTCTTT
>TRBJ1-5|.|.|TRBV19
CASSIGDYSNQPQHF
TGTGCCAGTAGTATTGGGGATTATAGCAATCAGCCCCAGCATTTT
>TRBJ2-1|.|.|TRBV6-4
CASSAARGYEQFF
TGTGCCAGCAGTGCCGCTCGGGGGTATGAGCAGTTCTTC
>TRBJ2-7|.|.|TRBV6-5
CASSPGSVPYEQYF
TGTGCCAGCAGTCCGGGCTCCGTTCCCTACGAGCAGTACTTC
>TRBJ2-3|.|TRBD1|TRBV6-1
CASSLQGMTDTQYF
TGTGCCAGCAGTCTACAGGGGATGACAGATACGCAGTATTTT
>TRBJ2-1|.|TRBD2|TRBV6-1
CASRGLAGGPDEQFF
TGTGCCAGCAGGGGGCTAGCGGGAGGGCCCGATGAGCAGTTCTTC
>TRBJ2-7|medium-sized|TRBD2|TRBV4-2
CASSQDAGTSDEQYF
TGTGCCAGCAGCCAAGATGCCGGGACTAGCGACGAGCAGTACTTC